Given below is one T cell receptor (beta chain) in context. In the original analysis: It was from reference gene primer amplification that nucleated cell counts were estimated. The protocol was immunoSEQ multiplex PCR, while the TCRdb copy is restricted to in-frame clones and leaves out a portion. The V and J calls and clone size come from that table; D and trimming were worked out from the DNA. The data contain 90,000 to 120,000 clones, approximately 90% of them singletons. This sample was included in a study of blood T cell repertoires in COVID-19. About the study: The United States, Italy and Spain provided the acute and convalescent COVID-19 samples. T cells, B-cell-depleted T cells, or PBMCs supplied cDNA or gDNA.

The CDR3 length is 11 residues. The ends were cut back, 8 bases at V and 4 bases at J, with 8 bases in the middle. The rearrangement links TRBV12-3 or TRBV12-4 to TRBJ1-1, with D unclear. The TCR originated in a man between 60 and 75 years old with acute or convalescent COVID-19. Sequences were obtained from peripheral blood. Here the CDR3 reads CASVRFTEAFF. The DNA for the CDR3 is TGTGCCAGCGTTCGGTTCACTGAAGCTTTCTTT.